Below, 26 T cell receptor beta chains from the same sample are listed, as sequenced in a study of CD8 T cells in ankylosing spondylitis. MiXCR, applied by TCRdb to the 5' RACE reads, yields one record per CDR3 protein. The sample lists about 220,000 distinct CDR3 sequences, around 17% occurring once. These TCRs are of unknown antigen specificity. Study-level findings and limits: Seemingly characteristic of ankylosing spondylitis blood was a TCR beta motif consisting of roughly 8 highly homologous variants.

The sequenced sample consisted of blood, either unsorted or a sorted T cell fraction (not recorded which). The receptors shown here come from a male donor with ankylosing spondylitis.

This clonotype appeared a few times. J is TRBJ2-2 and V is TRBV27; maybe TRBD1 (6 bases). Germline CDR1 is MNHEY and CDR2 is SMNVEV (reference sequence). Trimming cost V 4 bases and J 4 bases, with 10 bases left between them. The CDR3 sequence is 14 residues long. The CDR3 sequence: CASSWGPATGELFF. CDR3 nucleotide sequence: TGTGCCAGCAGTTGGGGGCCGGCCACCGGGGAGCTGTTTTTT.

The CDR3 DNA sequence: TGTGCCAGCAGCTTACTCGTCAGCAGCGGGGTTTCCAATGAGCAGTTCTTC. It is translated as CASSLLVSSGVSNEQFF. The gene calls are TRBV7-2 and TRBJ2-1, with TRBD2 matching over 7 bases. Germline CDR1 is SGHTA and CDR2 is FQGNSA. This CDR3 region has 17 residues. The V and J ends lost 2 bases and 6 bases, in that order; junction bases with no gene match: 13. Combining the CDR3 with reference TRBV7-2 and TRBJ2-1 gives the whole variable domain GAGVSQSPSNKVTEKGKDVELRCDPISGHTALYWYRQSLGQGLEFLIYFQGNSAPDKSGLPSDRFSAERTGGSVSTLTIQRTQQEDSAVYLCASSLLVSSGVSNEQFFGPGTRLTVL.

This clonotype was recorded a few times. The gene calls are TRBV18 and TRBJ2-1, with D possibly TRBD2 on 6 matching bases. CDR1 is KGHSH and CDR2 is LQKENI in the germline V gene. Trimming left V 3 bases short and J 5 bases short, with 14 bases between. The CDR3 extends over 15 amino acids. CDR3 sequence reads: CASSPSGLLDNEQFF. Here the CDR3 DNA reads TGTGCCAGCTCACCGAGCGGGCTCCTAGACAATGAGCAGTTCTTC.

The chain recombines TRBV3-1 with TRBJ1-6, with TRBD1 as a possible D gene (5 bases). V lost 0 bases and J 4 bases, leaving 13 bases between the germline ends. The germline CDR1 and CDR2 sequences are LGHDT and YNNKEL (reference sequence). CDR3 length: 17 residues. CDR3 sequence (DNA): TGTGCCAGCAGCCAAGAAGGGCGGGACGGGTATAATTCACCCCTCCACTTT. This encodes CASSQEGRDGYNSPLHF.

This clonotype was counted between two and nine times. The V gene is TRBV25-1, the J gene TRBJ1-2; D gene uncertain. The CDR3 contains 14 residues. The germline gives CDR1 MGHDK, CDR2 SYGVNS. V lost 5 bases, J lost 0 bases, and 10 bases lay in between. The CDR3 nucleotides are TGTGCCAGCAGTCCCCCTCCCGCTAACTATGGCTACACCTTC. Encoded protein: CASSPPPANYGYTF.

This chain links TRBV5-6 with TRBJ2-6; 10 bases match TRBD1. The junction had 9 bases not matched to a gene; V was cut back by 0 bases and J by 3 bases. Germline assignment: CDR1 SGHDT and CDR2 YYEEEE. The CDR3 runs to 19 residues. CDR3: CASSLGAVGTGDGANVLTF. CDR3 nucleotide sequence: TGTGCCAGCAGCTTGGGGGCCGTCGGGACAGGGGATGGGGCCAACGTCCTGACTTTC.

Many counts were recorded for this clonotype. The genes are TRBV12-3 or TRBV12-4 and TRBJ1-1; unclear D gene. V shed 8 bases and J shed 1 base, with 5 bases lying between them. CDR3 size: 11 residues. Here the CDR3 DNA reads TGTGCCAGCCGGTCGAACACTGAAGCTTTCTTT. Translated: CASRSNTEAFF.

The rearrangement joins TRBV4-1 to TRBJ2-7, with a tentative D call TRBD1 (8 bases). The CDR3 totals 16 residues. Germline V gene lookup returns CDR1 MGHRA and CDR2 YSYEKL. The V end was cut by 0 bases, the J end by 3 bases, with 15 bases between. In DNA form, the CDR3 reads TGCGCCAGCAGCCAAGAATACAGGGGGGGAAACTACGAGCAGTACTTC. Translation gives CASSQEYRGGNYEQYF.

The V call is TRBV30, the J call TRBJ2-7; no firm D call. The length of the CDR3 is 11 residues. Germline-derived CDR1 and CDR2 are GTSNPN and SVGIG (reference sequence). V lost 3 bases and J lost 6, with 9 bases in between. In DNA form, the CDR3 reads TGTGCCTGGAGGGAAGGTTCCGAGCAGTACTTC. This translates into CAWREGSEQYF.

This clonotype showed up just a few times. The chain links TRBV14 to TRBJ2-4, with TRBD2 as a possible D gene (5 bases). There are 14 residues in the CDR3. Germline V gives CDR1 SGHDN, CDR2 FVKESK. V shed 10 bases and J shed 8 bases, with 21 bases lying between them. The DNA for the CDR3 is TGTGCCATCCTACAGTCTGCGAGCGGAGACATTCAGTACTTC. This sequence encodes CAILQSASGDIQYF. The whole variable domain, remainder taken from reference TRBV14 and TRBJ2-4, is EAGVTQFPSHSVIEKGQTVTLRCDPISGHDNLYWYRRVMGKEIKFLLHFVKESKQDESGMPNNRFLAERTGGTYSTLKVQPAELEDSGVYFCAILQSASGDIQYFGAGTRLSVL.

This clonotype was observed a handful of times. The gene calls are TRBV7-9 and TRBJ2-5; D unresolved. Trimming removed 5 bases from V and 1 base from J, with 8 bases in between. The CDR3 runs 13 residues. CDR1 is SEHNR, CDR2 FQNEAQ, per germline (reference sequence). Here the CDR3 reads CASSPPTQETQYF. Here the CDR3 DNA reads TGTGCCAGCAGCCCCCCTACCCAAGAGACCCAGTACTTC.

The J gene is TRBJ2-3, the V gene TRBV11-2; D uncertain. Germline V gives CDR1 SGHAT, CDR2 FQNNGV. The CDR3 spans 16 residues. The germline V and J ends were trimmed by 1 base and 4 bases, with 15 bases remaining between them. CDR3 loop: CASSLAGRPIADTQYF. The CDR3 region has the DNA TGTGCCAGCAGCTTAGCTGGGCGTCCTATTGCAGATACGCAGTATTTT.

V is TRBV20-1 and J is TRBJ2-3; TRBD1 or TRBD2 may be the D gene (5 bases each). Per the germline V gene, CDR1 is DFQATT and CDR2 is SNEGSKA (reference sequence). This CDR3 is built from 14 residues. With 4 bases removed from V and 3 bases from J, the gap between germline ends came to 14 bases. The DNA of the CDR3 is TGCAGTGCTAAGCCTGGCAGGGAGACAGATACGCAGTATTTT. The encoded protein is CSAKPGRETDTQYF.

The chain has TRBV11-2 and TRBJ2-7; 15 nucleotides match TRBD2. CDR3 length: 18 residues. V lost 1 base and J lost 0; bases outside the gene matches: 4. Germline V gene lookup returns CDR1 SGHAT and CDR2 FQNNGV. The CDR3 reads CASSLGTSGGAHSYEQYF. Here the CDR3 DNA reads TGTGCCAGCAGCTTAGGGACTAGCGGGGGGGCCCACTCCTACGAGCAGTACTTC. The whole variable domain, filled in from reference TRBV11-2 and TRBJ2-7, reads EAGVAQSPRYKIIEKRQSVAFWCNPISGHATLYWYQQILGQGPKLLIQFQNNGVVDDSQLPKDRFSAERLKGVDSTLKIQPAKLEDSAVYLCASSLGTSGGAHSYEQYFGPGTRLTVT.

This chain joins TRBV4-1 and TRBJ2-1; maybe TRBD2 (7 bases). The CDR3 length is 12 residues. Trimming pared 1 base from V and 15 bases from J, leaving 13 bases between. Germline CDR1 and CDR2: MGHRA and YSYEKL. DNA for the CDR3: TGCGCCAGCAGCCAAGGGGAGGGGGGTGTGTTCTTC. Protein sequence: CASSQGEGGVFF.

This clonotype was detected a few times. The chain couples TRBV6-1 to TRBJ1-1; tentative D call: TRBD1 (5 bases). From germline, CDR1 is MNHNS and CDR2 SASEGT. This CDR3 has 12 residues. Trimming removed 6 bases from V and 6 bases from J, with 11 bases in between. CDR3 loop: CASSGDDAEAFF. Written as DNA, the CDR3 is TGTGCCAGCAGCGGGGACGACGCTGAAGCTTTCTTT.

The V call is TRBV7-6, the J call TRBJ2-3; D unclear. V lost 3 bases and J 4 bases, leaving 11 bases between the germline ends. CDR1 and CDR2 (germline): SGHVS, FNYEAQ. The CDR3 spans 14 residues. Here the CDR3 DNA reads TGTGCCAGCAGCTTCGACCGGGCCCCAGATACGCAGTATTTT. Residues: CASSFDRAPDTQYF.

The chain carries TRBV14 and TRBJ2-1; weak D call: TRBD1 (5 bases). The germline V gene has CDR1 SGHDN and CDR2 FVKESK. V lost 0 bases to trimming and J lost 0 bases, with 9 bases between them. The length of the CDR3 is 16 residues. The CDR3 is CASSQEGQTSYNEQFF. The CDR3 coding sequence is TGTGCCAGCAGCCAAGAGGGGCAGACCTCCTACAATGAGCAGTTCTTC.

This clonotype was detected a few times. The gene calls are TRBV15 and TRBJ2-3; 13 nucleotides match TRBD2. The CDR3 loop spans 16 amino acids. Germline lookup yields CDR1 LNHNV and CDR2 YYDKDF (reference sequence). The ends lost 2 bases at V and 3 bases at J; junction bases unmatched: 2. CDR3 region: CATSRTLAGGTDTQYF. The DNA of the CDR3 is TGTGCCACCAGCAGAACACTAGCGGGAGGGACAGATACGCAGTATTTT.

The V gene is TRBV28, the J gene TRBJ1-2; unclear D gene. The CDR3 extends over 14 amino acids. Germline V gene lookup returns CDR1 MDHEN and CDR2 SYDVKM. The V end was cut by 5 bases, the J end by 4 bases, with 14 bases between. CDR3 protein: CASSLDPNSYGYTF. The CDR3, as DNA: TGTGCCAGCAGTCTAGACCCCAATTCCTATGGCTACACCTTC.

V gene TRBV6-2 or TRBV6-3 combines with J gene TRBJ2-1; D is possibly TRBD2 (6 bases). V was cut by 0 bases and J by 1 base, with 10 bases left in between. The V gene's germline CDR1 is MNHEY and CDR2 SVGEGT. This CDR3 contains 16 residues. The CDR3 spells CASSYSRLASYNEQFF. In nucleotides, the CDR3 is TGTGCCAGCAGTTACTCAAGGCTAGCGTCCTACAATGAGCAGTTCTTC.

This clonotype was counted only a few times. This chain connects TRBV9 to TRBJ1-2, with D possibly TRBD1 on 6 matching bases. The CDR3 length is 14 residues. Deletions cut 2 bases from V and 10 bases from J, with 18 bases between. Germline assignment: CDR1 SGDLS and CDR2 YYNGEE. Written as DNA, the CDR3 is TGTGCCAGCAGCGTTGAGGACAGCCCCCTATCCTACACCTTC. Its protein is CASSVEDSPLSYTF.

The genes are TRBV12-3 or TRBV12-4 and TRBJ2-3, with D unclear. The V end lost 6 bases, the J end lost 2 bases, and 6 bases lay between the germline ends. This CDR3 has 12 amino acids. The DNA for the CDR3 is TGTGCCAGCAGCATCACCACAGATACGCAGTATTTT. Translated: CASSITTDTQYF.

This clonotype came up many times. The gene calls are TRBV4-2 and TRBJ2-3, with D uncertain. The V end was cut by 5 bases, the J end by 3 bases, with 9 bases between. The CDR3 runs 13 residues. Germline V gene lookup returns CDR1 LGHNA and CDR2 YNFKEQ. DNA for the CDR3: TGTGCCAGCAGCTCCGGCGATACAGATACGCAGTATTTT. Residues: CASSSGDTDTQYF.

This chain joins TRBV7-6 and TRBJ2-7; 7 nucleotides align to TRBD2. Per germline, CDR1 SGHVS and CDR2 FNYEAQ. The CDR3 loop spans 14 amino acids. The V segment lost 3 bases and the J segment 2 bases; nucleotides outside the gene matches: 4. CDR3 amino acids: CASSFLADTYEQYF. As DNA, the CDR3 is TGTGCCAGCAGCTTCCTAGCGGACACCTACGAGCAGTACTTC.

A few counts support this clonotype. The chain carries TRBV20-1 and TRBJ2-3, with 7 bases fitting TRBD1. Germline trimming cut 3 bases from V and 3 bases from J; bases unmatched to any gene: 9. CDR1 and CDR2 (germline): DFQATT, SNEGSKA (reference sequence). The CDR3 runs 15 residues. The CDR3 protein is CSARETGWGTDTQYF. The CDR3 nucleotides read TGCAGTGCTAGGGAGACAGGGTGGGGGACAGATACGCAGTATTTT.